This paragraph covers one T cell receptor (beta chain) sequence. Its cognate antigen is unknown. A junction boundary mismatches the germline segment, possibly from a read error. PCR employed 60 Vbeta and 13 Jbeta primers. Profiling relied on immunoSEQ multiplex PCR, and the TCRdb table lists in-frame clones only, not all of them. Of approximately 100,000 clones detected, approximately 79% appear once; the ten largest clones hold roughly 3.7%. This sample stems from a study of cytomegalovirus exposure and HLA in healthy donors. Germline V gene sequence: CDR1 SNHLY, CDR2 FYNNEI. CDR3 length: 15 residues. Regarding the study as a whole: The study carried out a later analysis of TCR beta sequences. It associated approximately 17,000 of them with specific HLA alleles at a false discovery rate of 0.05. What a later analysis showed was that several of the most significant clusters appeared linked to common viral pathogens. Among immune exposure information, only CMV serostatus was available. Prior analysis indicated that the majority of TCR beta V segments exhibited productivity approximately 90% or approximately 30% of the time.

Sequenced: PBMCs. The TCR originated in a man in his fifties or sixties in good health and CMV-seronegative. The chain employs TRBV2 and TRBJ2-5; 9 bases are a match to TRBD2. DNA of the CDR3: TGTGCCAGCAGTGCGGAGCGGGGGGACCAAGAGGCCCAGTACTTC. The encoded protein is CASSAERGDQEAQYF.